These 24 T cell receptor beta chains came from one sample sequenced in a study of blood T cell repertoires in COVID-19. Some clones are missing from TCRdb's copy, which holds only in-frame ones; the method was immunoSEQ multiplex PCR. The table includes about 110,000 clones, roughly four fifths detected once. The sample comprised peripheral blood. The receptors derive from a woman in her sixties or seventies with acute or convalescent COVID-19.

This chain links TRBV15 with TRBJ1-6; tentative D call: TRBD1 (6 bases). Per the germline V gene, CDR1 is LNHNV and CDR2 is YYDKDF (reference sequence). Trimming took off 1 base at V and 10 bases at J, with 8 bases between the two ends. The CDR3 runs to 13 residues. The CDR3 protein is CATSRGQGSPLHF. The CDR3 bases are TGTGCCACCAGCAGAGGGCAGGGGTCACCCCTCCACTTT.

This chain joins TRBV6-5 and TRBJ1-1; tentative D call: TRBD1 (6 bases). Trimming took off 6 bases at V and 1 base at J, with 15 bases between the two ends. This CDR3 is 15 amino acids long. Looked up from germline, CDR1 is MNHEY and CDR2 is SVGAGI. Here the CDR3 DNA reads TGTGCCAGCAGAATATTTTTGGACAGGAACACTGAAGCTTTCTTT. Amino acids: CASRIFLDRNTEAFF.

This clone occurred once. The CDR3 reads CASSPSGGARNEQYF. CDR3 sequence (DNA): TGTGCCAGCAGCCCAAGCGGGGGGGCCCGCAACGAGCAGTACTTC. The J gene is TRBJ2-7, the V gene TRBV7-3; TRBD2 matches at 10 bases. There are 15 residues in the CDR3. Germline loops: CDR1 SGHTA, CDR2 FQGTGA. The V gene end was trimmed by 5 bases and the J gene end by 5 bases; junction bases not matched to a gene: 9.

This clone was seen a few times. The chain couples TRBV7-9 to TRBJ1-2; D is undetermined. V was trimmed by 4 bases and J by 0 bases, leaving 6 bases between them. The CDR3 totals 13 residues. Germline-derived CDR1 and CDR2 are SEHNR and FQNEAQ (reference sequence). The CDR3 DNA follows: TGTGCCAGCAGCTCCGGGTCTAACTATGGCTACACCTTC. Translated, it gives CASSSGSNYGYTF.

The rearrangement joins TRBV29-1 to TRBJ1-4; 7 nucleotides match TRBD1. Germline loops: CDR1 SQVTM, CDR2 ANQGSEA. CDR3 length equals 14 residues. J was trimmed by 8 bases and V by 6 bases; bases with no gene match: 12. The CDR3 sequence: CSVNHVGGDEKLFF. CDR3 coding DNA: TGCAGCGTGAACCATGTAGGGGGCGACGAAAAACTGTTTTTT.

This clone came up once. The chain is built from TRBV7-9 and TRBJ1-4; D is perhaps TRBD1 (5 bases). CDR3 length equals 17 residues. CDR1 SEHNR and CDR2 FQNEAQ come from the germline V gene (reference sequence). V was cut by 7 bases and J by 5 bases, with 23 bases left in between. The CDR3 region has the DNA TGTGCCAGCACCCTCCGGGGGACTATGGGGGGGAATGAAAAACTGTTTTTT. It specifies CASTLRGTMGGNEKLFF.

The rearrangement uses TRBV7-3 and TRBJ2-5, with D possibly TRBD2 on 5 matching bases. The CDR3 is made up of 13 amino acids. CDR1 SGHTA and CDR2 FQGTGA come from the germline V gene. Trimming took 5 bases from V and 5 from J, leaving 12 bases between them. CDR3 loop: CASSTGPGETQYF. CDR3 nucleotides: TGTGCCAGCAGCACCGGACCGGGGGAGACCCAGTACTTC.

The rearrangement joins TRBV27 to TRBJ1-6, with 7 bases that match TRBD1. The CDR3 length is 14 residues. V lost 8 bases to trimming and J lost 1 base; unmatched junction nucleotides: 2. Germline assignment: CDR1 MNHEY and CDR2 SMNVEV (reference sequence). CDR3 bases: TGTGCCAGCCACAGGGGATCCTATAATTCACCCCTCCACTTT. Amino acids: CASHRGSYNSPLHF.

The sample holds a few counts of this clone. This chain connects TRBV7-9 to TRBJ1-2; D not resolved. The CDR3 covers 16 residues. V dropped 5 bases and J dropped 3 bases, with 19 bases sitting between them. CDR1 SEHNR and CDR2 FQNEAQ come from the germline V gene (reference sequence). The CDR3 reads CASSRPGREGDYGYTF. In DNA form, the CDR3 reads TGTGCCAGCAGCCGACCCGGACGAGAGGGCGACTATGGCTACACCTTC.

The chain has TRBV6-6 and TRBJ2-5; 8 bases align to TRBD2. Germline CDR1 and CDR2: MNHNY and SVGAGI (reference sequence). The CDR3 totals 15 residues. V shed 9 bases, J shed 5 bases, and the junction held 14 bases outside the gene matches. CDR3 loop: CASKRSGGISETQYF. The CDR3 nucleotides read TGTGCCAGTAAACGGTCGGGGGGGATTTCGGAGACCCAGTACTTC.

The sample holds one count of this clone. The CDR3 spells CAISGPSGMKDTQYF. As DNA, the CDR3 is TGTGCCATCAGTGGCCCTAGCGGTATGAAAGATACGCAGTATTTT. V gene TRBV10-3 combines with J gene TRBJ2-3, with TRBD2 identical over 7 bases. This CDR3 spans 15 amino acids. With 4 bases clipped from V and 5 bases from J, the junction kept 9 bases outside the gene matches. Germline V gene lookup returns CDR1 ENHRY and CDR2 SYGVKD.

The CDR3 is CASSSLPGQGSGTGELFF. CDR3 coding DNA: TGTGCCAGCAGCTCCCTCCCGGGACAGGGCTCCGGGACCGGGGAGCTGTTTTTT. V usage is TRBV4-2 and J usage is TRBJ2-2, with 9 bases that match TRBD1. The V and J ends lost 5 bases and 5 bases, in that order; junction bases with no gene match: 15. The CDR3 has 18 amino acids. In germline, CDR1 is LGHNA, CDR2 YNFKEQ.

This clone appeared a few times. The chain combines TRBV5-5 with TRBJ2-7, with 11 positions matching TRBD2. Per the germline V gene, CDR1 is SGHKS and CDR2 is YYEKEE (reference sequence). The CDR3 is made up of 16 amino acids. V was pared by 0 bases and J by 0 bases, with 2 bases of the junction left unmatched. The CDR3 is CASSLGLAGSSYEQYF. The CDR3 bases are TGTGCCAGCAGCTTGGGACTAGCGGGGAGCTCCTACGAGCAGTACTTC.

The chain joins TRBV2 to TRBJ2-7; 13 bases align to TRBD2. After removal of 6 bases from V and 7 bases from J, the junction contained 9 bases not matched to a gene. The CDR3 length is 15 residues. Germline V gives CDR1 SNHLY, CDR2 FYNNEI. The CDR3 sequence is CASRRTSGGWREQYF. The CDR3 DNA sequence: TGTGCCAGCAGGAGGACTAGCGGGGGTTGGAGGGAGCAGTACTTC.

V usage is TRBV4-3 and J usage is TRBJ2-1; D is unclear. Germline CDR1 is LGHNA and CDR2 is YSLEER. This CDR3 is built from 14 residues. V dropped 3 bases and J dropped 5 bases, with 11 bases sitting between them. The CDR3 coding sequence is TGCGCCAGCAGCCAGACTTTAGTAAACAATGAGCAGTTCTTC. Protein product: CASSQTLVNNEQFF.

The rearrangement uses TRBV30 and TRBJ1-2, with 9 bases lining up with TRBD1. This CDR3 region has 17 residues. Germline assignment: CDR1 GTSNPN and CDR2 SVGIG (reference sequence). V was clipped by 0 bases and J by 6 bases; unmatched bases: 14. This CDR3 reads CAWSVLGTGFARDGYTF. CDR3 nucleotides: TGTGCCTGGAGTGTACTTGGGACAGGGTTTGCCCGTGATGGCTACACCTTC.

This clone was seen a few times. V usage is TRBV11-3 and J usage is TRBJ1-1; 7 positions agree with TRBD1. The CDR3 has 14 residues. CDR1 and CDR2 from the germline V gene are SGHNT and YENEEA. Germline trimming cut 4 bases from V and 6 bases from J; bases unmatched to any gene: 8. CDR3 DNA sequence: TGTGCCAGCAGCTGGGGGCAGGGGGTGCCTGAAGCTTTCTTT. Amino acid sequence: CASSWGQGVPEAFF.

This chain links TRBV7-6 with TRBJ1-3, with D maybe TRBD1 (5 bases). CDR1 and CDR2 from the germline V gene are SGHVS and FNYEAQ. V gave up 5 bases and J gave up 3 bases, with 14 bases separating them. The CDR3 sequence is 15 residues long. The CDR3 coding sequence is TGTGCCAGCAGCCTTCGGGGCGGGGTTGGAAACACCATATATTTT. It yields the protein CASSLRGGVGNTIYF.

This sequence joins TRBV19 and TRBJ1-1, with D unresolved. The V gene's germline CDR1 is LNHDA and CDR2 SQIVND (reference sequence). The CDR3 has 14 amino acids. V was clipped by 7 bases and J by 9 bases, with 21 bases between them. The CDR3 reads CASTTLAGRSKAFF. The CDR3 bases are TGTGCCAGTACAACCTTGGCAGGCCGTTCTAAAGCTTTCTTT.

This clone has only a few counts. The J gene is TRBJ1-2, the V gene TRBV2; TRBD1 matches 7 bases. The germline V gene encodes CDR1 SNHLY and CDR2 FYNNEI. The CDR3 extends over 14 amino acids. J gave up 6 bases and V 6 bases, and 10 bases lay outside the gene matches. The CDR3: CASRVLTGWDGYTF. The DNA for the CDR3 is TGTGCCAGCAGAGTTTTGACAGGGTGGGATGGCTACACCTTC.

V and J are TRBV9 and TRBJ2-7; 9 bases are shared with TRBD1. V was clipped by 4 bases and J by 1 base; unmatched bases: 9. The germline CDR1 and CDR2 sequences are SGDLS and YYNGEE. The CDR3 runs 16 residues. CDR3 in amino acids: CASSPSGQGLSYEQYF. The CDR3 DNA reads TGTGCCAGCAGCCCTTCCGGACAGGGGCTTTCCTACGAGCAGTACTTC. The whole variable domain, remainder taken from reference TRBV9 and TRBJ2-7, is DSGVTQTPKHLITATGQRVTLRCSPRSGDLSVYWYQQSLDQGLQFLIQYYNGEERAKGNILERFSAQQFPDLHSELNLSSLELGDSALYFCASSPSGQGLSYEQYFGPGTRLTVT.

The chain recombines TRBV19 with TRBJ1-5; 12 bases fit TRBD1. CDR1 LNHDA and CDR2 SQIVND come from the germline V gene (reference sequence). With V trimmed by 4 bases and J by 2 bases, 3 bases remained unmatched. The CDR3 consists of 16 residues. The CDR3 region is CASSRGTGGGNQPQHF. The CDR3 DNA is TGTGCCAGTAGTAGGGGGACAGGGGGCGGCAATCAGCCCCAGCATTTT. The full variable domain, completed using reference TRBV19 and TRBJ1-5, is DGGITQSPKYLFRKEGQNVTLSCEQNLNHDAMYWYRQDPGQGLRLIYYSQIVNDFQKGDIAEGYSVSREKKESFPLTVTSAQKNPTAFYLCASSRGTGGGNQPQHFGDGTRLSIL.

The chain links TRBV29-1 to TRBJ2-2; 8 nucleotides match TRBD1. The V gene's germline CDR1 is SQVTM and CDR2 ANQGSEA. V lost 6 bases, J lost 5 bases, and 2 bases stayed unmatched. The CDR3 spans 12 residues. The chain's CDR3 is CSVRQGTGELFF. As DNA, the CDR3 is TGCAGCGTCCGACAGGGGACCGGGGAGCTGTTTTTT.

The gene calls are TRBV5-1 and TRBJ2-3; the D is unclear. Trimming removed 4 bases from V and 3 bases from J, with 9 bases in between. Per germline, CDR1 SGHRS and CDR2 YFSETQ. The CDR3 contains 13 residues. The CDR3 nucleotides are TGCGCCAGCAGCGCTTCAGGAACAGATACGCAGTATTTT. Residues: CASSASGTDTQYF.